Below, 22 T cell receptor beta chains from the same sample are listed, as sequenced in a study of shared clonotypes between healthy human individuals. Sequenced by immunoSEQ multiplex PCR; TCRdb stores in-frame clones only, minus some. The table lists approximately 810,000 clones, roughly 92% of them singletons. CD45RO-negative, CCR7-selected cells formed the naive CD8 fraction, which excluded terminally differentiated effector memory CD45RA+ cells. The sequencing input was naive CD8+ T cells sorted from blood. Every receptor here comes from a man aged 30-40 years in good health.

V usage is TRBV6-1 and J usage is TRBJ2-7; a weak D match, TRBD2 (5 bases). Trimming cost V 7 bases and J 0 bases, with 7 bases left between them. CDR3 length: 12 residues. Germline lookup yields CDR1 MNHNS and CDR2 SASEGT. The DNA of the CDR3 is TGTGCCAGCATTGGACTCTCCTACGAGCAGTACTTC. This codes for CASIGLSYEQYF.

This chain joins TRBV28 and TRBJ1-5; 7 bases fit TRBD1. The J segment lost 2 bases and the V segment lost 8 bases, leaving 12 bases of the junction unmatched. The germline V gene encodes CDR1 MDHEN and CDR2 SYDVKM. The CDR3 spans 16 residues. CDR3 nucleotide sequence: TGTGCCAGCGGAACTGACAGGGTGGGTGGCAATCAGCCCCAGCATTTT. It is translated as CASGTDRVGGNQPQHF. Using reference TRBV28 and TRBJ1-5 for the parts outside the CDR3, the full variable domain is DVKVTQSSRYLVKRTGEKVFLECVQDMDHENMFWYRQDPGLGLRLIYFSYDVKMKEKGDIPEGYSVSREKKERFSLILESASTNQTSMYLCASGTDRVGGNQPQHFGDGTRLSIL.

The J gene is TRBJ2-1, the V gene TRBV6-1; 12 bases map to TRBD1. Per the germline V gene, CDR1 is MNHNS and CDR2 is SASEGT. V shed 6 bases, J shed 4 bases, and the junction held 1 base outside the gene matches. The CDR3 is 14 amino acids. CDR3 DNA sequence: TGTGCCAGCAGGGGACAGGGGGCTTACAATGAGCAGTTCTTC. Translating it yields CASRGQGAYNEQFF.

The chain joins TRBV28 to TRBJ2-7; no clear D gene. V lost 6 bases and J 5 bases, leaving 11 bases between the germline ends. The CDR3 loop spans 12 amino acids. The germline V gene has CDR1 MDHEN and CDR2 SYDVKM. CDR3 sequence: CASRALLDEQYF. The CDR3 region has the DNA TGTGCCAGCAGGGCCCTCCTGGACGAGCAGTACTTC.

The chain links TRBV6-1 to TRBJ2-1; D is undetermined. Trimming took 8 bases from V and 1 from J, leaving 12 bases between them. The CDR3 totals 14 residues. The germline V gene has CDR1 MNHNS and CDR2 SASEGT. The CDR3 reads CASRNDFSYNEQFF. DNA for the CDR3: TGTGCCAGCCGAAACGATTTTTCCTACAATGAGCAGTTCTTC.

The rearrangement uses TRBV7-9 and TRBJ2-7, with TRBD1 matching 8 bases. Germline V gene data show CDR1 as SEHNR and CDR2 as FQNEAQ (reference sequence). The CDR3 is 14 residues long. The junction had 9 bases not matched to a gene; V was cut back by 6 bases and J by 5 bases. The CDR3 bases are TGTGCCAGCAGACCGGACAGGGATGCCAACGAGCAGTACTTC. Translated: CASRPDRDANEQYF.

The J gene is TRBJ2-5, the V gene TRBV1. TRBV1 represents a pseudogene. CDR3 size: 15 residues. CDR3 residues: CTSSQGVISVVTQYF. The CDR3 nucleotides are TGCACCAGCAGCCAAGGCGTTATCAGTGTTGTTACCCAGTACTTC.

A single count supports this clone. CDR3: CASSPPGLAKNIQYF. CDR3 nucleotide sequence: TGTGCCAGCAGTCCCCCCGGTCTAGCCAAAAACATTCAGTACTTC. This chain connects TRBV28 to TRBJ2-4; no clear D gene. This CDR3 has 15 amino acids. V was cut by 5 bases and J by 0 bases, with 11 bases left in between. Germline V gives CDR1 MDHEN, CDR2 SYDVKM.

The chain joins TRBV2 to TRBJ2-7, with D possibly matching TRBD2 (5 bases). This CDR3 region has 11 residues. Trimming shortened V by 7 bases and J by 4 bases, and 8 bases separated the two germline ends. Per germline, CDR1 SNHLY and CDR2 FYNNEI. The CDR3 is CASTRGYEQYF. The CDR3 DNA sequence: TGTGCCAGCACCCGGGGTTACGAGCAGTACTTC. The full variable domain, rest sourced from reference TRBV2 and TRBJ2-7, is EPEVTQTPSHQVTQMGQEVILRCVPISNHLYFYWYRQILGQKVEFLVSFYNNEISEKSEIFDDQFSVERPDGSNFTLKIRSTKLEDSAMYFCASTRGYEQYFGPGTRLTVT.

As regards this clone: At the DNA level, this CDR3 is encoded by other sequences in the same sample as well. V usage is TRBV27 and J usage is TRBJ2-1, with no clear D. Trimming took 0 bases from V and 3 from J, leaving 3 bases between them. The CDR3 runs 13 residues. CDR1 MNHEY and CDR2 SMNVEV come from the germline V gene (reference sequence). CDR3 in DNA: TGTGCCAGCAGTTTATCCCGCTACAATGAGCAGTTCTTC. Protein: CASSLSRYNEQFF.

J is TRBJ2-7 and V is TRBV7-6, with D perhaps matching TRBD2 (5 bases). The CDR3 is made up of 13 amino acids. Trimming took 3 bases from V and 5 from J, leaving 11 bases between them. Germline V CDR1 and CDR2: SGHVS, FNYEAQ. CDR3 in amino acids: CASSFASGDEQYF. The CDR3 region has the DNA TGTGCCAGCAGCTTCGCAAGCGGTGACGAGCAGTACTTC.

Remarks on this clone: The same CDR3 arises from other DNA sequences in this sample as well. This chain connects TRBV27 to TRBJ2-1; D is ambiguous. The germline gives CDR1 MNHEY, CDR2 SMNVEV (reference sequence). Trimming pared 0 bases from V and 1 base from J, leaving 4 bases between. The CDR3 length is 14 residues. CDR3 nucleotide sequence: TGTGCCAGCAGTTTATCTAGGTCCTACAATGAGCAGTTCTTC. Its translation: CASSLSRSYNEQFF.

The chain couples TRBV5-1 to TRBJ2-7; 9 positions agree with TRBD2. The CDR3 contains 17 residues. V shed 5 bases and J 1 base; nucleotides not matched to a gene: 13. The germline gives CDR1 SGHRS, CDR2 YFSETQ. DNA for the CDR3: TGCGCCAGCAGGCCCCATGGTCGACTAGCGGAGTCCTACGAGCAGTACTTC. Protein sequence: CASRPHGRLAESYEQYF.

This clone was recorded once. This chain joins TRBV5-5 and TRBJ2-3; unclear D gene. Germline V gene sequence: CDR1 SGHKS, CDR2 YYEKEE (reference sequence). This CDR3 comprises 16 residues. V lost 0 bases and J 5 bases, leaving 16 bases between the germline ends. The CDR3 loop is CASSLDGTGGGDTQYF. As DNA, the CDR3 is TGTGCCAGCAGCTTGGATGGCACGGGTGGTGGAGATACGCAGTATTTT.

This sequence joins TRBV7-9 and TRBJ2-7, with D possibly TRBD2 on 6 matching bases. The ends were cut back, 1 base at V and 4 bases at J, with 14 bases in the middle. Per the germline V gene, CDR1 is SEHNR and CDR2 is FQNEAQ (reference sequence). This CDR3 spans 15 amino acids. The CDR3 region is CASSLGRVVSYEQYF. In DNA form, the CDR3 reads TGTGCCAGCAGCTTAGGGAGGGTCGTTTCTTACGAGCAGTACTTC.

The chain joins TRBV4-1 to TRBJ2-1; 8 bases align to TRBD2. This CDR3 comprises 17 residues. V shed 0 bases and J 6 bases; nucleotides not matched to a gene: 10. Per germline, CDR1 MGHRA and CDR2 YSYEKL. The CDR3 sequence: CASSQDPGLGSVNEQFF. For the CDR3, the DNA is TGCGCCAGCAGCCAAGATCCGGGACTAGGAAGCGTCAATGAGCAGTTCTTC.

This sequence joins TRBV9 and TRBJ2-2, with 8 positions matching TRBD2. This CDR3 contains 19 residues. Germline V gene lookup returns CDR1 SGDLS and CDR2 YYNGEE. V lost 0 bases and J lost 0; bases outside the gene matches: 10. CDR3 region: CASSVAPGGERANTGELFF. For the CDR3, the DNA is TGTGCCAGCAGCGTAGCGCCGGGAGGGGAGAGGGCGAACACCGGGGAGCTGTTTTTT.

The chain joins TRBV28 to TRBJ1-5; 8 bases map to TRBD1. Trimming cost V 7 bases and J 4 bases; bases outside gene matches: 9. The CDR3 runs 15 residues. The germline V gene encodes CDR1 MDHEN and CDR2 SYDVKM. The CDR3 region is CASTKSGGGNQPQHF. As DNA, the CDR3 is TGTGCCAGCACAAAATCAGGGGGCGGGAATCAGCCCCAGCATTTT.

The rearrangement joins TRBV29-1 to TRBJ2-7; TRBD2 agrees at 8 bases. CDR3 length: 15 amino acids. Unmatched junction bases numbered 6, after V lost 1 base and J lost 1 base. The germline gives CDR1 SQVTM, CDR2 ANQGSEA. CDR3 nucleotides: TGCAGCGTTGAAGTCGCGGGGGGCGAGTCCTACGAGCAGTACTTC. Translated: CSVEVAGGESYEQYF.

CDR3 in amino acids: CASSFRDRGPVGELFF. CDR3 sequence (DNA): TGCGCCAGCAGCTTCCGGGACAGGGGGCCTGTCGGGGAGCTGTTTTTT. The chain combines TRBV4-1 with TRBJ2-2; 12 bases line up with TRBD1. Germline V gives CDR1 MGHRA, CDR2 YSYEKL. The CDR3 sequence is 16 residues long. V trimming: 5 bases; J trimming: 7 bases; junction bases outside the gene matches: 8.

This chain links TRBV7-9 with TRBJ1-2, with D maybe TRBD1 (5 bases). Trimming cost V 3 bases and J 8 bases, with 10 bases left between them. This CDR3 region has 12 residues. From germline, CDR1 is SEHNR and CDR2 FQNEAQ (reference sequence). The CDR3: CASSLGTVGYTF. The CDR3 DNA follows: TGTGCCAGCAGCTTGGGGACGGTCGGCTACACCTTC.

This clone was recorded a few times. Here the CDR3 reads CASSLGTGYEKLFF. The DNA of the CDR3 is TGTGCCAGCAGCTTAGGGACAGGGTATGAAAAACTGTTTTTT. The rearrangement joins TRBV5-6 to TRBJ1-4, with 9 bases that match TRBD1. The CDR3 totals 14 residues. The germline CDR1 and CDR2 sequences are SGHDT and YYEEEE. V lost 2 bases to trimming and J lost 6 bases; unmatched junction nucleotides: 2.